The sequence of this TCR beta chain was determined in a study of cytomegalovirus exposure and HLA in healthy donors. Study results and limitations: Within the data, a cluster of highly shared sequence variants was likely a sequencing artifact. Researchers catalogued 150 or so TCR beta chains as cytomegalovirus-associated. Among immune exposure information, only CMV serostatus was available. Cytomegalovirus status was reportedly diagnosed by the classifier with high specificity and sensitivity.

The CDR3 has 13 amino acids. Trimming took off 0 bases at V and 1 base at J, with 5 bases between the two ends. Looked up from germline, CDR1 is SGHNT and CDR2 is YYREEE (reference sequence). The study ran its PCR with 60 Vbeta and 13 Jbeta primers. Profiled with immunoSEQ multiplex PCR; TCRdb holds only in-frame clones, not every one. This sample yields hundreds of thousands of clones, of which around 73% are seen a single time; less than 4.5% belongs to the top ten. Of note for this clone: What it binds is unknown.

The TCR sequence derives from a male donor in good health and CMV-seronegative. The specimen was PBMCs. This chain uses TRBV5-4 with TRBJ2-7; D unresolved. CDR3 nucleotides: TGTGCCAGCAGCTTGGCCGGGTCCTACGAGCAGTACTTC. Amino acid sequence: CASSLAGSYEQYF.